The clone carrying this TCR beta chain was picked up many times. This specimen comes from a study of patients and donors after allogeneic stem cell transplantation. A single record per CDR3 protein comes from TCRdb applying MiXCR to the RT-PCR reads. The top ten hold around half of the sample, which has tens of thousands of distinct CDR3 sequences, about 30% seen once. CDR3 size: 12 residues. V was trimmed by 5 bases and J by 4 bases, leaving 8 bases between them. The germline V gene encodes CDR1 SGHTA and CDR2 FQGNSA. The chain is built from TRBV7-2 and TRBJ1-2; D not resolved. This clonotype originated in a human donor who was either an allogeneic HSCT recipient or a stem cell or donor lymphocyte infusion donor (not recorded which). It is not recorded whose cells these are; they may come from a transplant donor. The sample consisted of blood, either unsorted or a sorted T cell fraction (not recorded which). The CDR3 loop reads CASSAGSYGYTF. CDR3 sequence (DNA): TGTGCCAGCAGCGCTGGGAGCTATGGCTACACCTTC.